This T cell receptor beta chain came from a study of cytomegalovirus exposure and HLA in healthy donors. About the research overall: Approximately 200 million T cells yielded 117 million unique TCR beta sequences in earlier analysis.

In the PCR, 60 Vbeta and 13 Jbeta primers were used. Assay used: immunoSEQ multiplex PCR; TCRdb lists only in-frame clones, some missing. Of some 180,000 clones in the sample, around four fifths were seen once. V dropped 2 bases and J dropped 1; count of bases not matched to a gene: 6. The CDR3 totals 16 residues. Germline CDR1 MNHNY, CDR2 SVGAGI (reference sequence). The chain combines TRBV6-6 with TRBJ2-7; TRBD1 matches 9 bases. The sample was PBMCs. The TCR was taken from a man between 18 and 29 years old in good health and CMV-seronegative. The DNA of the CDR3 is TGTGCCAGCAGTTACCGACAGGGGGTCGGATCCTACGAGCAGTACTTC. Its translation is CASSYRQGVGSYEQYF.